This TCR beta chain is from a study of T-cell memory formation after mild COVID-19. Study at large: Clustering of TCRs was largely donor specific.

The germline V gene has CDR1 SNHLY and CDR2 FYNNEI. The CDR3 is 14 residues long. Trimming took 6 bases from V and 7 from J, leaving 13 bases between them. Study-wide findings and caveats: Prior to infection, memory already included some responding clones, suggesting cross-reactive memory joined. Among CD4+ contracting clones, most were CM and EM, and CD8+ ones EMRA.

After 5'RACE with constant-segment primers, TCR alpha and TCR beta cDNA libraries carrying sample barcodes and UMIs were obtained. TCRdb ran MiXCR on the 5' RACE reads and lists one entry per CDR3 protein. The sample shows around 500,000 distinct CDR3 sequences, 15% to 20% of them seen only once. For this clonotype: What it binds is unknown.

Sequencing used PBMCs or a T cell subset sorted from them (not recorded which). The receptor comes from an adult woman who had mild COVID-19 (a few samples of this study predate the infection). Cell type and time point are not known. The V and J genes are TRBV2 and TRBJ1-6; D uncertain. The DNA for the CDR3 is TGTGCCAGCAGAGACTTGACGCGAAATTCACCCCTCCACTTT. Protein product: CASRDLTRNSPLHF.